This TCR beta chain was recorded in a study of early T cells in non-severe SARS-CoV-2 infection. Whole-study context: The input, bulk RNA from unsorted whole blood, was sequenced, and chains were unpaired.

Individual cDNA molecules carried attached unique molecular identifiers. Via MiXCR, TCRdb re-called the 5' RACE reads, giving one row per CDR3 protein. The table has 25,000 to 30,000 distinct CDR3 sequences, roughly 4.4% seen once. This clonotype was counted many times. The ends were cut back, 3 bases at V and 6 bases at J, with 8 bases in the middle. Per germline, CDR1 GTSNPN and CDR2 SVGIG (reference sequence). The CDR3 has 12 amino acids. The chain has TRBV30 and TRBJ1-4; D is ambiguous. This clonotype was obtained from an adult who was a healthcare worker with PCR-confirmed SARS-CoV-2 infection or an uninfected control (not recorded which). The source material was whole blood. DNA for the CDR3: TGTGCCTGGAGCGGAAACTATGAAAAACTGTTTTTT. It translates to CAWSGNYEKLFF.